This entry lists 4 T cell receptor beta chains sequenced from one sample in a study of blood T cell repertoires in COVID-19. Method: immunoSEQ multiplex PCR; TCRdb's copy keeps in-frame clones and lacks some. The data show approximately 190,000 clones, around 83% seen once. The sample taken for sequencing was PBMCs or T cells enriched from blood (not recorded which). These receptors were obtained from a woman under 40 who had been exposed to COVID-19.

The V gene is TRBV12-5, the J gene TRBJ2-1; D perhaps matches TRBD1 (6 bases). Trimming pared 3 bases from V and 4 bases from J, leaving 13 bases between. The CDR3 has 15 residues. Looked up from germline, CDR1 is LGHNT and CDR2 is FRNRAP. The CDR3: CASGFRSGAYNEQFF. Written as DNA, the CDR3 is TGTGCTAGTGGTTTTAGGTCAGGGGCGTACAATGAGCAGTTCTTC.

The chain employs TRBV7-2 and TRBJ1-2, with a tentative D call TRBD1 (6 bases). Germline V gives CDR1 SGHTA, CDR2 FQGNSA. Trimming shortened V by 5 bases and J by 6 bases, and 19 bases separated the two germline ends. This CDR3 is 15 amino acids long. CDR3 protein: CASSGRQVNLHGYTF. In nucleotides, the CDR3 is TGTGCCAGCAGCGGAAGACAGGTTAATCTCCATGGCTACACCTTC.

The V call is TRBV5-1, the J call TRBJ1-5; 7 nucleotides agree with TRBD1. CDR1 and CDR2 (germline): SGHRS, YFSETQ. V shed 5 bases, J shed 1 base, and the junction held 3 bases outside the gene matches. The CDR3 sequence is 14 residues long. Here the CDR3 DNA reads TGCGCCAGCAGGCCAGGGGGGAGCAATCAGCCCCAGCATTTT. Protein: CASRPGGSNQPQHF.

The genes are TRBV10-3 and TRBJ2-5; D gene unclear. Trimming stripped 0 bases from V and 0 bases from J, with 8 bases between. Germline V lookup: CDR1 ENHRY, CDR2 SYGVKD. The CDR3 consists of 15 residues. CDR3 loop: CAISESGQNQETQYF. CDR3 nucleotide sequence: TGTGCCATCAGTGAGTCTGGGCAGAACCAAGAGACCCAGTACTTC.